This TCR beta chain was captured by sequencing in a study of blood T cell repertoires in COVID-19. Method: immunoSEQ multiplex PCR; TCRdb's copy keeps in-frame clones and lacks some. The repertoire includes fewer than 400,000 clones, around 84% of them detected once, and about 4% sits in the top ten. In assigning cohorts, the study relied on participant-reported clinical history. Recovered participants had two consecutive negative NP/OP PCR tests, healthcare professional clearance, or symptom resolution. The CDR3 totals 12 residues. Germline V lookup: CDR1 SQVTM, CDR2 ANQGSEA. The ends were cut back, 1 base at V and 8 bases at J, with 9 bases in the middle.

Specimen: PBMCs or T cells enriched from blood (not recorded which). V is TRBV29-1 and J is TRBJ1-5; D unclear. This TCR came from a young man who had recovered from COVID-19. The CDR3 protein is CSVEVPGEPQHF. Written as DNA, the CDR3 is TGCAGCGTTGAAGTACCCGGTGAGCCCCAGCATTTT.